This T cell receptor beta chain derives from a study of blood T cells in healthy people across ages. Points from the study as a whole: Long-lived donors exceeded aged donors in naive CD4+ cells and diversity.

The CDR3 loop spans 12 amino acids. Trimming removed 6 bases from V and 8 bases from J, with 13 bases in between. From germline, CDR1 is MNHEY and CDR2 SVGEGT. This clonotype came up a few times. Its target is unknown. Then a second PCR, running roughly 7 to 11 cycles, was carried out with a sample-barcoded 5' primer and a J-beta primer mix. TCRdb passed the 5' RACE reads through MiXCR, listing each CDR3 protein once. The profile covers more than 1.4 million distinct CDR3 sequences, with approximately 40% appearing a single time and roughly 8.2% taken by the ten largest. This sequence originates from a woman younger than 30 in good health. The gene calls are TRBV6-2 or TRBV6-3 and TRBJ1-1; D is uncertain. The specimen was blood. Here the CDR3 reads CASREVASEAFF. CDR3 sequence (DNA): TGTGCCAGCAGGGAGGTGGCTTCAGAAGCTTTCTTT.